The 25 T cell receptor beta chains below all came from one sample that was sequenced in a study of OX40 agonist ivuxolimab in advanced cancers. Assay: immunoSEQ multiplex PCR; the TCRdb copy retains only in-frame clones and omits some. The sample records almost 80,000 clones, approximately 85% being singletons. Sequenced here: CD4+ or CD8+ T cells sorted from blood, sampled in a trial of the OX40 agonist ivuxolimab. The source is an adult with an advanced solid tumor such as melanoma, head and neck, liver or kidney cancer.

This clone was seen at least ten times. The chain is built from TRBV2 and TRBJ2-7, with D unclear. Trimming cost V 4 bases and J 5 bases, with 15 bases left between them. The CDR3 totals 14 residues. CDR1 and CDR2 from the germline V gene are SNHLY and FYNNEI. This CDR3 reads CASSALIGQHEQYF. Written as DNA, the CDR3 is TGTGCCAGCAGTGCCCTGATTGGGCAGCACGAGCAGTACTTC. The variable domain in full, completed from reference TRBV2 and TRBJ2-7, reads EPEVTQTPSHQVTQMGQEVILRCVPISNHLYFYWYRQILGQKVEFLVSFYNNEISEKSEIFDDQFSVERPDGSNFTLKIRSTKLEDSAMYFCASSALIGQHEQYFGPGTRLTVT.

CDR3 protein: CASSRTGAGNYTF. The CDR3 DNA is TGTGCCAGCAGCCGGACAGGGGCCGGGAACTACACCTTC. The J gene is TRBJ1-2, the V gene TRBV5-4; 9 bases fit TRBD1. Looked up from germline, CDR1 is SGHNT and CDR2 is YYREEE (reference sequence). CDR3 length: 13 residues. Germline trimming cut 4 bases from V and 10 bases from J; bases unmatched to any gene: 8.

CDR3 sequence (DNA): TGTGCCAGCAATAAAATCAGCGGGAACTACGAGCAGTACTTC. It is translated as CASNKISGNYEQYF. This chain uses TRBV6-6 with TRBJ2-7, with 7 bases matching TRBD2. Germline V gene data show CDR1 as MNHNY and CDR2 as SVGAGI (reference sequence). The CDR3 is 14 amino acids. Unmatched junction bases numbered 9, after V lost 7 bases and J lost 3 bases.

The rearrangement links TRBV5-6 to TRBJ2-2; D is unclear. The germline V gene has CDR1 SGHDT and CDR2 YYEEEE. Between the trimmed V and J ends, which lost 0 bases and 1 base, there was a span of 4 bases. The CDR3 spans 14 residues. CDR3 in amino acids: CASSLARNTGELFF. CDR3 coding DNA: TGTGCCAGCAGCTTGGCCAGGAACACCGGGGAGCTGTTTTTT.

J is TRBJ2-7 and V is TRBV5-1; 12 bases agree with TRBD2. This CDR3 comprises 16 residues. Germline V gene data show CDR1 as SGHRS and CDR2 as YFSETQ. J lost 4 bases, V lost 4 bases, and 9 bases had no gene match. The CDR3 DNA follows: TGCGCCAGCAGCGTTATACTAGCGGGAGGTCGGTACGAGCAGTACTTC. It encodes CASSVILAGGRYEQYF.

This chain joins TRBV11-2 and TRBJ1-2; weak D call: TRBD1 (6 bases). This CDR3 is 15 amino acids long. The V gene's germline CDR1 is SGHAT and CDR2 FQNNGV. The V end lost 6 bases, the J end lost 8 bases, and 22 bases lay between the germline ends. CDR3 DNA sequence: TGTGCCAGCAGTTCCCCAGCGGGACCTACAGGGGGCTACACCTTC. This translates into CASSSPAGPTGGYTF.

The chain employs TRBV5-8 and TRBJ2-1; 7 nucleotides align to TRBD2. The CDR3 length is 17 residues. Germline assignment: CDR1 SGHTS and CDR2 YDEGEE. The junction had 15 bases not matched to a gene; V was cut back by 2 bases and J by 7 bases. DNA for the CDR3: TGTGCCAGCAGCTTACACGGGAGGTCCCTCCGTGCGAATGAGCAGTTCTTC. Protein sequence: CASSLHGRSLRANEQFF.

This clone is judged medium-sized (0.01 to 0.1%). The junction departs from the called germline gene at one end, perhaps through a read error. Other DNA sequences from this sample encode an identical CDR3 as well. V gene TRBV7-9 combines with J gene TRBJ2-7; D is ambiguous. The germline gives CDR1 SEHNR, CDR2 FQNEAQ (reference sequence). The CDR3 length is 16 residues. CDR3 in DNA: TGCGCCAGCAGCCAAGAATCGGCCCTCGAACGGTCTGAGCAGTACTTC. Protein: CASSQESALERSEQYF.

This chain joins TRBV29-1 and TRBJ1-2, with D possibly being TRBD1 (5 bases). Germline lookup yields CDR1 SQVTM and CDR2 ANQGSEA. V lost 2 bases and J lost 7, with 17 bases in between. The CDR3 covers 14 residues. The CDR3 DNA is TGCAGCGTTGAACCGAACGGGGGATGGGGTGGCTACACCTTC. It is translated as CSVEPNGGWGGYTF.

The chain couples TRBV30 to TRBJ2-5; weak D call: TRBD1 (5 bases). CDR1 GTSNPN and CDR2 SVGIG come from the germline V gene (reference sequence). V lost 2 bases and J lost 0, with 13 bases in between. This CDR3 spans 15 amino acids. CDR3 bases: TGTGCCTGGAGTCGTGCAGGGTCGTACCAAGAGACCCAGTACTTC. The encoded protein is CAWSRAGSYQETQYF.

The chain uses TRBV7-9 and TRBJ2-3; 10 positions match TRBD1. The CDR3 runs 18 residues. Germline CDR1 is SEHNR and CDR2 is FQNEAQ (reference sequence). Trimming took 5 bases from V and 3 from J; bases not matched to a gene: 14. CDR3 DNA: TGTGCCAGCAGCCAAAACCGACCGGGACAGGGGAAAACAGATACGCAGTATTTT. The encoded protein is CASSQNRPGQGKTDTQYF.

This clone was observed once. The gene calls are TRBV6-6 and TRBJ1-5, with TRBD1 matching 10 bases. This CDR3 region has 13 residues. Trimming cost V 5 bases and J 6 bases; bases outside gene matches: 1. CDR1 and CDR2 (germline): MNHNY, SVGAGI (reference sequence). The CDR3 DNA reads TGTGCCAGCAGTAGGGACAGGGGTCAGCCCCAGCATTTT. The encoded protein is CASSRDRGQPQHF.

The rearrangement links TRBV19 to TRBJ2-1, with TRBD1 identical over 7 bases. The CDR3 covers 17 residues. V gave up 5 bases and J gave up 2 bases; unmatched junction bases: 12. The germline gives CDR1 LNHDA, CDR2 SQIVND (reference sequence). Written as DNA, the CDR3 is TGTGCCAGTAGTCCGCGACGAACCGGGACAGCCTACAATGAGCAGTTCTTC. Protein: CASSPRRTGTAYNEQFF. The variable domain in full, with the rest retrieved from reference TRBV19 and TRBJ2-1, is DGGITQSPKYLFRKEGQNVTLSCEQNLNHDAMYWYRQDPGQGLRLIYYSQIVNDFQKGDIAEGYSVSREKKESFPLTVTSAQKNPTAFYLCASSPRRTGTAYNEQFFGPGTRLTVL.

V is TRBV10-3 and J is TRBJ2-3; 10 bases match TRBD2. Germline values: CDR1 ENHRY, CDR2 SYGVKD. The CDR3 totals 18 residues. The V segment lost 2 bases and the J segment 4 bases; nucleotides outside the gene matches: 12. CDR3: CAISERHETSGSADTQYF. The DNA for the CDR3 is TGTGCCATCAGTGAGCGACATGAGACTAGCGGGTCAGCAGATACGCAGTATTTT.

V and J are TRBV11-2 and TRBJ2-7; 8 bases align to TRBD1. Trimming removed 6 bases from V and 2 bases from J; junction bases left unmatched: 9. Per germline, CDR1 SGHAT and CDR2 FQNNGV. This CDR3 is 15 amino acids long. CDR3 loop: CASRRDGTGPYEQYF. The CDR3 DNA is TGTGCCAGCAGGCGGGACGGGACAGGCCCCTACGAGCAGTACTTC.

The V and J genes are TRBV29-1 and TRBJ1-4; D uncertain. Germline-derived CDR1 and CDR2 are SQVTM and ANQGSEA. The CDR3 totals 12 residues. The V end was cut by 7 bases, the J end by 7 bases, with 13 bases between. CDR3 nucleotide sequence: TGCAGCGGGCTCTGGCGAGGTGAAAAACTGTTTTTT. Translating gives CSGLWRGEKLFF. Variable domain in full (rest from reference TRBV29-1 and TRBJ1-4): SAVISQKPSRDICQRGTSLTIQCQVDSQVTMMFWYRQQPGQSLTLIATANQGSEATYESGFVIDKFPISRPNLTFSTLTVSNMSPEDSSIYLCSGLWRGEKLFFGSGTQLSVL.

V gene TRBV10-3 combines with J gene TRBJ1-2, with 9 nucleotides matching TRBD1. The CDR3 is 15 amino acids. Germline values: CDR1 ENHRY, CDR2 SYGVKD. The V segment lost 6 bases and the J segment 7 bases; nucleotides outside the gene matches: 12. This CDR3 reads CAISLDRGFSSGYTF. As DNA, the CDR3 is TGTGCCATCAGCCTCGACAGGGGGTTTAGTAGTGGCTACACCTTC.

This chain connects TRBV19 to TRBJ2-2; TRBD2 aligns across 7 bases. The germline gives CDR1 LNHDA, CDR2 SQIVND (reference sequence). Trimming removed 3 bases from V and 3 bases from J; junction bases left unmatched: 4. The CDR3 consists of 15 residues. CDR3 protein: CASSMAGVDTGELFF. The CDR3 DNA reads as TGTGCCAGTAGTATGGCGGGGGTCGACACCGGGGAGCTGTTTTTT.

V and J are TRBV7-9 and TRBJ1-2; no definite D call. The CDR3 length is 13 residues. V was shortened by 1 base and J by 4 bases, with 7 bases between the two germline ends. CDR1 SEHNR and CDR2 FQNEAQ come from the germline V gene (reference sequence). Here the CDR3 reads CASSLENSYGYTF. The DNA of the CDR3 is TGTGCCAGCAGCTTAGAGAATTCCTATGGCTACACCTTC.

Details on this clone: A much larger clone sits a single nucleotide away, making a read error possible. This sequence joins TRBV25-1 and TRBJ1-2, with D possibly matching TRBD1 (5 bases). Germline V gives CDR1 MGHDK, CDR2 SYGVNS. This CDR3 has 13 amino acids. CDR3 bases: TGTGCCAACAGTGTTTGGGGGAACTATGGCTACACCTTC. This sequence encodes CANSVWGNYGYTF.

This sequence joins TRBV7-2 and TRBJ1-2, with D hard to call. V lost 1 base, J lost 4 bases, and 10 bases lay in between. The CDR3 has 14 residues. Germline V gene data show CDR1 as SGHTA and CDR2 as FQGNSA. The CDR3 spells CASSLVTGPYGYTF. The CDR3 DNA follows: TGTGCCAGCAGCTTAGTTACTGGGCCCTATGGCTACACCTTC.

J is TRBJ1-1 and V is TRBV19, with no clear D. The V and J ends lost 3 bases and 5 bases respectively, with 7 bases between them. The CDR3 length is 12 residues. Germline CDR1 and CDR2: LNHDA and SQIVND (reference sequence). The CDR3: CASSIWGTEAFF. In nucleotides, the CDR3 is TGTGCCAGTAGTATTTGGGGTACTGAAGCTTTCTTT. The variable domain in full, completed from reference TRBV19 and TRBJ1-1, reads DGGITQSPKYLFRKEGQNVTLSCEQNLNHDAMYWYRQDPGQGLRLIYYSQIVNDFQKGDIAEGYSVSREKKESFPLTVTSAQKNPTAFYLCASSIWGTEAFFGQGTRLTVV.

This rearrangement joins TRBV10-2 to TRBJ2-2, with D tentatively TRBD1 (6 bases). This CDR3 contains 14 residues. The germline V gene has CDR1 WSHSY and CDR2 SAAADI. The V gene lost 6 bases and the J gene lost 1 base, with 9 bases spanning the gap. Written as DNA, the CDR3 is TGCGCCAGCAGGGGGGCCTTGAACACCGGGGAGCTGTTTTTT. This translates into CASRGALNTGELFF.

The gene calls are TRBV14 and TRBJ2-7; D might be TRBD1 or TRBD2, each matching 5 bases. Germline loops: CDR1 SGHDN, CDR2 FVKESK. CDR3 size: 15 residues. V dropped 5 bases and J dropped 6 bases, with 20 bases sitting between them. The CDR3 region has the DNA TGTGCCAGCAGCTTTTTCACCGGGACCTTGAGCGAGCAGTACTTC. This sequence encodes CASSFFTGTLSEQYF.

The gene calls are TRBV5-4 and TRBJ2-1; 11 bases are a match to TRBD2. The germline CDR1 and CDR2 sequences are SGHNT and YYREEE (reference sequence). J was trimmed by 8 bases and V by 0 bases; bases with no gene match: 7. The CDR3 extends over 16 amino acids. The CDR3 region is CASSLALAGGMDEQFF. The CDR3 DNA reads as TGTGCCAGCAGCTTGGCGCTAGCGGGAGGAATGGATGAGCAGTTCTTC. Using reference TRBV5-4 and TRBJ2-1 for the parts outside the CDR3, the full variable domain is ETGVTQSPTHLIKTRGQQVTLRCSSQSGHNTVSWYQQALGQGPQFIFQYYREEENGRGNFPPRFSGLQFPNYSSELNVNALELDDSALYLCASSLALAGGMDEQFFGPGTRLTVL.